Listed here are 8 T cell receptor beta chains from one sample, sequenced in a study of T cell responses to AZD1222 COVID-19 vaccine. This table comes from immunoSEQ multiplex PCR, and its TCRdb copy is limited to in-frame clones, with some not included. The sample includes roughly 96,000 clones, nearly 90% of them seen just once. Source: peripheral blood, taken on day 0 of AZD1222 vaccination. The receptors here all came from an adult in good health.

V usage is TRBV20-1 and J usage is TRBJ2-7; D possibly corresponds to TRBD1 (6 bases). The CDR3 is 11 amino acids. Germline assignment: CDR1 DFQATT and CDR2 SNEGSKA (reference sequence). Trimming cost V 7 bases and J 6 bases, with 13 bases left between them. The CDR3 DNA reads as TGCAGTGTAGAGAGGGGGTTCGAGCAGTACTTC. Translated, it gives CSVERGFEQYF.

This chain links TRBV18 with TRBJ1-3, with 9 bases that match TRBD1. Germline V CDR1 and CDR2: KGHSH, LQKENI. J gave up 4 bases and V 5 bases, and 12 bases lay outside the gene matches. This CDR3 spans 17 amino acids. CDR3 amino acids: CASSSTVGQGKGNTIYF. For the CDR3, the DNA is TGTGCCAGCTCATCTACGGTTGGACAGGGGAAAGGAAACACCATATATTTT.

The V call is TRBV10-3, the J call TRBJ1-1; the D gene is possibly TRBD1 (6 bases). V lost 11 bases, J lost 5 bases, and 21 bases lay in between. The length of the CDR3 is 14 residues. CDR1 and CDR2 from the germline V gene are ENHRY and SYGVKD. The CDR3 coding sequence is TGTGCCTCAGCCCTCGAGGGGGTCCGGACTGAAGCTTTCTTT. Amino acids: CASALEGVRTEAFF.

The genes are TRBV7-9 and TRBJ2-3; D call uncertain. The germline CDR1 and CDR2 sequences are SEHNR and FQNEAQ (reference sequence). With 3 bases removed from V and 1 base from J, the gap between germline ends came to 8 bases. The CDR3 spans 14 residues. This chain's CDR3 is CASSFWQGTDTQYF. The CDR3 coding sequence is TGTGCCAGCAGCTTCTGGCAGGGCACAGATACGCAGTATTTT.

This chain joins TRBV21-1 and TRBJ1-2. TRBV21-1 is a documented pseudogene. CDR3 size: 12 residues. This chain's CDR3 is CASSKDEGNFTF. For the CDR3, the DNA is TGTGCCAGCAGCAAAGATGAGGGGAACTTCACCTTC.

The chain employs TRBV6-5 and TRBJ1-2; no definite D call. V was shortened by 7 bases and J by 1 base, with 10 bases between the two germline ends. The CDR3 has 13 amino acids. Germline values: CDR1 MNHEY, CDR2 SVGAGI. The CDR3 DNA follows: TGTGCCAGCACCTTAGGCGTTAACTATGGCTACACCTTC. Encoded protein: CASTLGVNYGYTF.

J is TRBJ1-1 and V is TRBV29-1; D not certain. Looked up from germline, CDR1 is SQVTM and CDR2 is ANQGSEA. Deletions cut 6 bases from V and 1 base from J, with 9 bases between. The CDR3 is 12 amino acids. This CDR3 is CSVRRGNTEAFF. The CDR3 DNA sequence: TGCAGCGTAAGACGGGGGAACACTGAAGCTTTCTTT.

The chain has TRBV28 and TRBJ2-7; tentative D call: TRBD1 (5 bases). CDR1 is MDHEN, CDR2 SYDVKM, per germline. The CDR3 consists of 14 residues. Trimming removed 2 bases at V and 3 bases at J, with 11 bases between. The CDR3 bases are TGTGCCAGCAGTTTAGTAGGCAGGGACTACGAGCAGTACTTC. This gives the protein CASSLVGRDYEQYF. The full variable domain, with the rest looked up from reference TRBV28 and TRBJ2-7, is DVKVTQSSRYLVKRTGEKVFLECVQDMDHENMFWYRQDPGLGLRLIYFSYDVKMKEKGDIPEGYSVSREKKERFSLILESASTNQTSMYLCASSLVGRDYEQYFGPGTRLTVT.